One and the same sample provided the 3 T cell receptor beta chains below, sequenced in a study of early T cells in non-severe SARS-CoV-2 infection. TCRdb independently ran MiXCR on the 5' RACE reads; one entry per CDR3 protein. The data show 46,000 or so distinct CDR3 sequences, over 10% seen once. Sequenced: whole blood. These receptors were obtained from an adult who was a healthcare worker with PCR-confirmed SARS-CoV-2 infection or an uninfected control (not recorded which).

The chain employs TRBV11-2 and TRBJ1-1; D gene uncertain. CDR1 and CDR2 (germline): SGHAT, FQNNGV. The germline V and J ends were trimmed by 0 bases and 5 bases, with 7 bases remaining between them. The CDR3 spans 13 residues. The CDR3 loop reads CASSLDGETEAFF. The DNA for the CDR3 is TGTGCCAGCAGCTTAGACGGGGAGACTGAAGCTTTCTTT.

This clonotype was counted many times. This chain uses TRBV11-3 with TRBJ2-3, with 9 positions matching TRBD2. The CDR3 loop spans 15 amino acids. V was clipped by 6 bases and J by 1 base; unmatched bases: 5. The germline CDR1 and CDR2 sequences are SGHNT and YENEEA. For the CDR3, the DNA is TGTGCCAGCAGTTATAGCGGGAGTCGCACAGATACGCAGTATTTT. It encodes CASSYSGSRTDTQYF.

This clonotype showed up many times. This chain connects TRBV19 to TRBJ2-1; 12 bases map to TRBD2. Germline-derived CDR1 and CDR2 are LNHDA and SQIVND (reference sequence). V was pared by 1 base and J by 13 bases, with 5 bases of the junction left unmatched. This CDR3 has 14 residues. The CDR3 reads CASSIGASGRVQFF. The CDR3 coding sequence is TGTGCCAGTAGTATAGGGGCTAGCGGGAGGGTACAGTTCTTC. The complete variable domain, with remaining parts taken from reference TRBV19 and TRBJ2-1, reads DGGITQSPKYLFRKEGQNVTLSCEQNLNHDAMYWYRQDPGQGLRLIYYSQIVNDFQKGDIAEGYSVSREKKESFPLTVTSAQKNPTAFYLCASSIGASGRVQFFGPGTRLTVL.